The TCR beta chain under discussion was sequenced for a study of T cell changes during pregnancy in multiple sclerosis. Germline V gene data show CDR1 as SNHLY and CDR2 as FYNNEI. The junction had 6 bases not matched to a gene; V was cut back by 2 bases and J by 9 bases. The CDR3 has 13 residues. Generated by immunoSEQ multiplex PCR, the TCRdb table keeps only in-frame clones and is missing some. The sample contains about 92,000 clones, more than 90% of which appear only once. The chain joins TRBV2 to TRBJ1-1, with TRBD1 identical over 7 bases. The material sequenced was peripheral blood, taken in the first trimester of pregnancy. This clonotype was obtained from a female donor with multiple sclerosis, enrolled in a pregnancy study. The CDR3 loop reads CASSELRDRKAFF. The DNA of the CDR3 is TGTGCCAGCAGTGAATTGAGGGACAGAAAAGCTTTCTTT.